This T cell receptor beta chain emerged from a study of response to subunit inactivated influenza vaccine. Germline V gene data show CDR1 as WSHSY and CDR2 as SAAADI. With 2 bases clipped from V and 0 bases from J, the junction kept 7 bases outside the gene matches. This CDR3 spans 17 amino acids. TCRdb reanalysed the RT-PCR reads using MiXCR and keeps one entry per CDR3 protein. The sample yields over 150,000 distinct CDR3 sequences, about an eighth seen once. The gene calls are TRBV10-2 and TRBJ2-3, with 8 bases that match TRBD2. The origin of this receptor is a man aged 50 to 60 who received an inactivated influenza vaccine. The sample was CD8+ T cells sorted from PBMCs, taken more than 4 days after vaccination. The CDR3 spells CASSEKVAGLSTDTQYF. CDR3 in DNA: TGCGCCAGCAGTGAGAAAGTAGCGGGACTAAGCACAGATACGCAGTATTTT.